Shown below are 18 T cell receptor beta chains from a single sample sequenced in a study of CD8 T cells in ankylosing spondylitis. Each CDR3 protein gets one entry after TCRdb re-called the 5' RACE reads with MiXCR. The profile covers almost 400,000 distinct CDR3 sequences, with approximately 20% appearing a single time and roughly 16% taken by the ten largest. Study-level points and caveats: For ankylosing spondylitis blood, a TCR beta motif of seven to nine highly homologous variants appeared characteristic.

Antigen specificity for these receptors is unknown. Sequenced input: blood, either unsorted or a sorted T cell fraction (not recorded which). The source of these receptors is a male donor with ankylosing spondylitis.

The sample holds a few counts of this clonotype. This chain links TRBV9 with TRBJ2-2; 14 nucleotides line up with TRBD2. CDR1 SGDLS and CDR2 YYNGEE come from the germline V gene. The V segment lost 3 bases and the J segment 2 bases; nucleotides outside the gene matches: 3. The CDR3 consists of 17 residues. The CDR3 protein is CASSATSGRVNTGELFF. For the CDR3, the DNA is TGTGCCAGCAGCGCGACTAGCGGGAGGGTAAACACCGGGGAGCTGTTTTTT.

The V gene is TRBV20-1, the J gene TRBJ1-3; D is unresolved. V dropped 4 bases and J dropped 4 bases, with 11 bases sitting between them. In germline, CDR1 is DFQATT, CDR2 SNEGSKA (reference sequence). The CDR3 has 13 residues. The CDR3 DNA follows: TGCAGTGCTACCCCTCCCGGGGGAAACACCATATATTTT. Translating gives CSATPPGGNTIYF.

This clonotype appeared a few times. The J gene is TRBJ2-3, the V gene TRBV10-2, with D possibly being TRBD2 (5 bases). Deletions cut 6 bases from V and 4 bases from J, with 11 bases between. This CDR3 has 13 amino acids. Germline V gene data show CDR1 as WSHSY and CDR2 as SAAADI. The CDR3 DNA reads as TGCGCCAGCAGGGCCACTAGAGCAGATACGCAGTATTTT. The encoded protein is CASRATRADTQYF.

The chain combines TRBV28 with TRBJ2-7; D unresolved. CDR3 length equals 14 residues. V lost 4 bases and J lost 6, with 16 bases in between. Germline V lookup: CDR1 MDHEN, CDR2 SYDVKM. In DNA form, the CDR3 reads TGTGCCAGCAGTTCCGGTCCGTCTCGTTCCGAGCAGTACTTC. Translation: CASSSGPSRSEQYF.

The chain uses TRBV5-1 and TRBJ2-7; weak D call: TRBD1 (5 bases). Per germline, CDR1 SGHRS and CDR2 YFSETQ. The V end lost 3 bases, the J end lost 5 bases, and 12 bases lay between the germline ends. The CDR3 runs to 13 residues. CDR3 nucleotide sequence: TGCGCCAGCAGCTATAGTATGGACAACGAGCAGTACTTC. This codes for CASSYSMDNEQYF.

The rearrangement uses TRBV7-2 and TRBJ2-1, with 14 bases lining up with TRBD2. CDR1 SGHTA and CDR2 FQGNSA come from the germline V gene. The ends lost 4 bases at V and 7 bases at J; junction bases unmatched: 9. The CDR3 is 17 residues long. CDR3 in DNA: TGTGCCAGCAGCTCCCGTGGACTAGCGGGAGGATTGAATGAGCAGTTCTTC. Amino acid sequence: CASSSRGLAGGLNEQFF. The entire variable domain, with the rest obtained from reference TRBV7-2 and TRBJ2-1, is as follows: GAGVSQSPSNKVTEKGKDVELRCDPISGHTALYWYRQSLGQGLEFLIYFQGNSAPDKSGLPSDRFSAERTGGSVSTLTIQRTQQEDSAVYLCASSSRGLAGGLNEQFFGPGTRLTVL.

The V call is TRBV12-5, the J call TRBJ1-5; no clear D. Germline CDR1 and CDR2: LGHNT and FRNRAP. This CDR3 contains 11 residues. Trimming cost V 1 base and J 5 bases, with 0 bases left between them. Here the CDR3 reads CASGLDQPQHF. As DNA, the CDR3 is TGTGCTAGTGGTTTGGATCAGCCCCAGCATTTT.

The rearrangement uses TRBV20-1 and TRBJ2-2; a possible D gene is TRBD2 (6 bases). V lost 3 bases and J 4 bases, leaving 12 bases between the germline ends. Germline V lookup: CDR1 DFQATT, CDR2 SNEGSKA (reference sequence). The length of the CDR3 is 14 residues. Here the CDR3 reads CSASVRGGTGELFF. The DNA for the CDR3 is TGCAGTGCTAGTGTGCGGGGCGGCACCGGGGAGCTGTTTTTT.

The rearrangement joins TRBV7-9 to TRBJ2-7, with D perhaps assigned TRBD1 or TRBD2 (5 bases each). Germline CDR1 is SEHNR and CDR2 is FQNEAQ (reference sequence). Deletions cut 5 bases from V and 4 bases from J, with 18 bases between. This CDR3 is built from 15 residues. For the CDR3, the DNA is TGTGCCAGCAGCCAAACCTCGATCGGGGCTTACGAGCAGTACTTC. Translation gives CASSQTSIGAYEQYF. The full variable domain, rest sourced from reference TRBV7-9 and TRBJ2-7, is DTGVSQNPRHKITKRGQNVTFRCDPISEHNRLYWYRQTLGQGPEFLTYFQNEAQLEKSRLLSDRFSAERPKGSFSTLEIQRTEQGDSAMYLCASSQTSIGAYEQYFGPGTRLTVT.

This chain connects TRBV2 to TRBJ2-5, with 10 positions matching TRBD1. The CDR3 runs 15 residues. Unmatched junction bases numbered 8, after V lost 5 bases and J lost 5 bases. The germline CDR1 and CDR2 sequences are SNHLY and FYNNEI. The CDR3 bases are TGTGCCAGCAGTTGGACGGGACAGGGGATGGAGACCCAGTACTTC. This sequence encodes CASSWTGQGMETQYF.

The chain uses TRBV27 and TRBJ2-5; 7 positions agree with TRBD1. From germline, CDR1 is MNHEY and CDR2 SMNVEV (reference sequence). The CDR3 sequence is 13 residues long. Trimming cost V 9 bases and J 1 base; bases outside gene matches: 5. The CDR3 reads CASVDRVQETQYF. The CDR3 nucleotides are TGTGCCAGTGTCGACAGGGTCCAAGAGACCCAGTACTTC.

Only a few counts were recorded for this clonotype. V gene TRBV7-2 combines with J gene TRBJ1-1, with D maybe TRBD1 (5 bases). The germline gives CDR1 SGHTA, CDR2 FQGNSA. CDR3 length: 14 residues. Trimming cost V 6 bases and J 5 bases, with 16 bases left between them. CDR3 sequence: CASSPGLRGTEAFF. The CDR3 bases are TGTGCCAGCAGTCCGGGACTCCGGGGAACTGAAGCTTTCTTT.

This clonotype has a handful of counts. CDR3 nucleotide sequence: TGTGCCATCAGTGTCACAGATACGCAGTATTTT. This codes for CAISVTDTQYF. This chain joins TRBV10-3 and TRBJ2-3; D gene uncertain. V was pared by 4 bases and J by 2 bases, with 1 base between. CDR1 is ENHRY, CDR2 SYGVKD, per germline. CDR3 size: 11 residues.

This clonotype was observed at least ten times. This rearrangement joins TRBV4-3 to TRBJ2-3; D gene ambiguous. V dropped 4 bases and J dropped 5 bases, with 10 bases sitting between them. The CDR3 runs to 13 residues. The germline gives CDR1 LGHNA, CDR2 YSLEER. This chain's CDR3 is CASSLRPGDTQYF. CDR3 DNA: TGCGCCAGCAGCCTAAGGCCAGGAGATACGCAGTATTTT.

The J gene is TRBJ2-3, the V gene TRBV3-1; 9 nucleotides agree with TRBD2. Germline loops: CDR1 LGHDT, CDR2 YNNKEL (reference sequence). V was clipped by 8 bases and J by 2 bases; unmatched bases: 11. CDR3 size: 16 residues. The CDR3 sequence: CASASASGASTDTQYF. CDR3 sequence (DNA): TGTGCCAGCGCCAGTGCTAGCGGGGCATCCACAGATACGCAGTATTTT.

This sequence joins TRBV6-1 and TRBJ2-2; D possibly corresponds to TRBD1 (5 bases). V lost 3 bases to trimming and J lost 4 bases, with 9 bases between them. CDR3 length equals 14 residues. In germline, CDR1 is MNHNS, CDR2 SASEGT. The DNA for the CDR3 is TGTGCCAGCAGTGATCAGGGTGTCACCGGGGAGCTGTTTTTT. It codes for CASSDQGVTGELFF.

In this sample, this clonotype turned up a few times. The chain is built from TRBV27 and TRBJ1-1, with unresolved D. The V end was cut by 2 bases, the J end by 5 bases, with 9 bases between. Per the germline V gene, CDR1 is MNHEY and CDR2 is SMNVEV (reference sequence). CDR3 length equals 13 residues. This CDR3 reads CASSLSPDTEAFF. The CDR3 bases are TGTGCCAGCAGTTTAAGCCCCGATACTGAAGCTTTCTTT.

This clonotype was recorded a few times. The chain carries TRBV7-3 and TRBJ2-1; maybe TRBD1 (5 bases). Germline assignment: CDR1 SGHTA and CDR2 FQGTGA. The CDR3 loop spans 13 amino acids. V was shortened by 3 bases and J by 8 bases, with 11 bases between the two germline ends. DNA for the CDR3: TGTGCCAGCAGCTTCACCCAGGGTGATGAGCAGTTCTTC. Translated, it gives CASSFTQGDEQFF.